The present entry profiles one T cell receptor (beta chain) with its context. This specimen comes from a study of blood T cell repertoires in COVID-19. As for the study in general: Italy, Spain and the United States were the sources of the convalescent and acute COVID-19 samples.

Seattle patients were enrolled while actively infected and followed longitudinally. The CDR3 is 11 residues long. Trimming took off 7 bases at V and 7 bases at J, with 10 bases between the two ends. CDR1 SNHLY and CDR2 FYNNEI come from the germline V gene. The assay was immunoSEQ multiplex PCR, and TCRdb's table has in-frame clones only and misses some. The sample lists fewer than 450,000 clones; roughly 90% were seen once. The TCR originated in a woman between 65 and 79 years old with COVID-19, enrolled during active disease. The chain is built from TRBV2 and TRBJ1-2; D gene ambiguous. Material for sequencing was peripheral blood. The CDR3 coding sequence is TGTGCCAGCACCGTGAGGGCTGGCTACACCTTC. Residues: CASTVRAGYTF.